The 25 T cell receptor beta chains below all came from one sample that was sequenced in a study of T cells expressing NK-cell markers. TCRdb re-called the 5' RACE reads and catalogs CDR3 proteins one per entry, DNA excluded. This sample's table has about 190,000 distinct CDR3 sequences. Sequencing used blood T cells: a sorted CD56 or NKG2C T cell subset, CD4+ or CD8+ T cells, or bulk PBMC T cells (not recorded which). The receptors here all came from a man between 18 and 69 years old in good health.

The gene calls are TRBV28 and TRBJ2-7; TCRdb returns TRBD1, unconfirmable since there is no DNA. The CDR3 has 14 amino acids. Germline V gene lookup returns CDR1 MDHEN and CDR2 SYDVKM. CDR3 residues: CATTRTGISYEQYF.

The chain uses TRBV6-5 and TRBJ2-5; the TCRdb D gene call, TRBD1, has no DNA to confirm it. Germline V lookup: CDR1 MNHEY, CDR2 SVGAGI. This CDR3 has 14 residues. The CDR3 sequence is CASSSQTVQETQYF.

The CDR3 protein is CASTEADTQYF. V gene TRBV6-4 combines with J gene TRBJ2-3. This CDR3 has 11 residues. Germline V gene data show CDR1 as MRHNA and CDR2 as SNTAGT.

V is TRBV13 and J is TRBJ2-1; as DNA is missing, the TRBD1 call by TCRdb cannot be tested. The V gene's germline CDR1 is PRHDT and CDR2 FYEKMQ (reference sequence). This CDR3 comprises 16 residues. The CDR3 loop reads CASSLGPGGSYNEQFF.

The chain is built from TRBV20-1 and TRBJ2-1; TCRdb picks TRBD2, but there is no DNA to check that call. Germline V gene lookup returns CDR1 DFQATT and CDR2 SNEGSKA (reference sequence). This CDR3 is built from 15 residues. The CDR3 loop reads CSAHTGLAGYNEQFF.

The rearrangement joins TRBV3-1 to TRBJ2-5; as DNA is missing, the TRBD1 call by TCRdb cannot be tested. The germline gives CDR1 LGHDT, CDR2 YNNKEL (reference sequence). CDR3 length: 16 residues. CDR3 sequence reads: CASSHLTGPEGETQYF.

V and J are TRBV3-1 and TRBJ2-7; TCRdb outputs TRBD1, but without DNA this stays unchecked. This CDR3 has 15 amino acids. CDR1 is LGHDT and CDR2 is YNNKEL in the germline V gene (reference sequence). The CDR3 loop reads CASSPGTEPSYEQYF.

V gene TRBV20-1 combines with J gene TRBJ1-1. This CDR3 contains 13 residues. CDR1 and CDR2 (germline): DFQATT, SNEGSKA (reference sequence). CDR3 residues: CSASGTWTIEAFF.

The chain is built from TRBV15 and TRBJ2-3; with no DNA, the TCRdb D assignment of TRBD1 cannot be verified. The CDR3 length is 14 residues. The germline gives CDR1 LNHNV, CDR2 YYDKDF (reference sequence). The chain's CDR3 is CATSREGTRDTQYF.

The chain couples TRBV3-1 to TRBJ2-3; the D call from TCRdb, TRBD2, cannot be confirmed without DNA. CDR3 size: 22 residues. Germline assignment: CDR1 LGHDT and CDR2 YNNKEL (reference sequence). The CDR3 spells CAAGFPGTSGGSILTSTDTQYF.

The rearrangement joins TRBV18 to TRBJ1-5. This CDR3 region has 15 residues. CDR1 is KGHSH, CDR2 LQKENI, per germline. The CDR3 region is CASSPTQASNQPQHF.

The chain is built from TRBV21-1 and TRBJ2-7; TCRdb reports TRBD1, a call that lacks DNA to check it against. TRBV21-1 represents a pseudogene. This CDR3 comprises 14 residues. CDR3: CASIAGAGGYEQYF.

The rearrangement links TRBV28 to TRBJ1-2. Germline CDR1 reads MDHEN; CDR2 reads SYDVKM. The CDR3 sequence is 13 residues long. CDR3 sequence: CASSLMKEYGYTF.

This chain connects TRBV7-3 to TRBJ2-2. The CDR3 runs to 13 residues. Looked up from germline, CDR1 is SGHTA and CDR2 is FQGTGA. The CDR3 protein is CASSTVNTGELFF.

V is TRBV30 and J is TRBJ1-2; the D gene TCRdb calls, TRBD1, cannot be checked with no DNA. Germline V gene sequence: CDR1 GTSNPN, CDR2 SVGIG (reference sequence). The CDR3 extends over 11 amino acids. This CDR3 reads CAWRDRGADTF.

The rearrangement links TRBV7-2 to TRBJ2-4. The CDR3 spans 14 residues. Germline V gives CDR1 SGHTA, CDR2 FQGNSA. The CDR3: CASSLAGQPNIQYF.

The chain joins TRBV20-1 to TRBJ1-4; TCRdb's D call of TRBD1 is untestable without DNA. The germline CDR1 and CDR2 sequences are DFQATT and SNEGSKA (reference sequence). CDR3 length: 15 residues. The CDR3 sequence: CSASVPGQGLKKLFF.

J is TRBJ1-2 and V is TRBV18; the D gene TCRdb calls, TRBD1, cannot be checked with no DNA. The CDR3 contains 14 residues. The germline V gene encodes CDR1 KGHSH and CDR2 LQKENI. The CDR3 reads CASSPEGAAYGYTF.

J is TRBJ1-2 and V is TRBV7-6; the D call of TRBD1 rests on TCRdb alone, since no DNA is present to check it. This CDR3 contains 16 residues. Germline V gene data show CDR1 as SGHVS and CDR2 as FNYEAQ. The CDR3 sequence is CASSSEPGTGNYGYTF. The variable domain in full, completed from reference TRBV7-6 and TRBJ1-2, reads GAGVSQSPRYKVTKRGQDVALRCDPISGHVSLYWYRQALGQGPEFLTYFNYEAQQDKSGLPNDRFSAERPEGSISTLTIQRTEQRDSAMYRCASSSEPGTGNYGYTFGSGTRLTVV.

V usage is TRBV11-2 and J usage is TRBJ2-1. The CDR3 sequence is 17 residues long. From germline, CDR1 is SGHAT and CDR2 FQNNGV. CDR3: CASSLDLRTLSYNEQFF. Full variable domain (remainder filled in from reference TRBV11-2 and TRBJ2-1): EAGVAQSPRYKIIEKRQSVAFWCNPISGHATLYWYQQILGQGPKLLIQFQNNGVVDDSQLPKDRFSAERLKGVDSTLKIQPAKLEDSAVYLCASSLDLRTLSYNEQFFGPGTRLTVL.

The CDR3 protein is CASSSLVGGLGTDTQYF. This chain uses TRBV7-2 with TRBJ2-3; TCRdb selects TRBD2, and the lack of DNA leaves this call unchecked. CDR1 SGHTA and CDR2 FQGNSA come from the germline V gene. This CDR3 is built from 17 residues.

The V call is TRBV2, the J call TRBJ2-7. This CDR3 region has 13 residues. Germline CDR1 reads SNHLY; CDR2 reads FYNNEI. The CDR3 region is CASRTTAPYEQYF. The full variable domain, with the rest looked up from reference TRBV2 and TRBJ2-7, is EPEVTQTPSHQVTQMGQEVILRCVPISNHLYFYWYRQILGQKVEFLVSFYNNEISEKSEIFDDQFSVERPDGSNFTLKIRSTKLEDSAMYFCASRTTAPYEQYFGPGTRLTVT.

V is TRBV2 and J is TRBJ2-3; without DNA, the TCRdb call of TRBD2 cannot be checked. The CDR3 has 13 amino acids. The germline V gene encodes CDR1 SNHLY and CDR2 FYNNEI. The CDR3: CASSRLAGDTQYF.

This chain uses TRBV7-9 with TRBJ1-2. Per the germline V gene, CDR1 is SEHNR and CDR2 is FQNEAQ (reference sequence). This CDR3 comprises 17 residues. CDR3 sequence reads: CASSSSWTREEGYGYTF.

The chain couples TRBV25-1 to TRBJ1-1; the TRBD1 assignment by TCRdb is unverifiable without DNA. Germline lookup yields CDR1 MGHDK and CDR2 SYGVNS. CDR3 length: 17 amino acids. The CDR3 loop is CASSAIFGGASNTEAFF.